The source of this T cell receptor (beta chain) is a study of Tregs in tolerant kidney transplant recipients. General observations from the study: Expanding Tregs on activated donor B cells appeared to best identify donor-specific TCRbeta clones. For some patients, primers changed over time, blocking nucleotide-level comparison. This study did not directly address biological reproducibility.

CD4+CD25+CD127- Tregs, CD4+CD25- non-Tregs, CD4 and CD8 cells were sorted. The CDR3 consists of 16 residues. The junction had 11 bases not matched to a gene; V was cut back by 0 bases and J by 5 bases. Germline V lookup: CDR1 DFQATT, CDR2 SNEGSKA (reference sequence). Produced via immunoSEQ multiplex PCR; TCRdb's table is partial and in-frame only. In all, the sample yields 50,000 or so clones. For this clone: Its antigen is not identified. The read ends 3 residues before the CDR3 terminus; that terminus is restored from the germline J gene.

The chain has TRBV20-1 and TRBJ2-3; 7 nucleotides match TRBD2. The sample in question was CD4+ T cells from blood, obtained before the transplant. The sequence was collected from a human donor who received a combined kidney and bone marrow transplant. CDR3 DNA, as far as it was read: TGCAGTGCTAGAGACTATCGGGCTAGCGGAGAAGATACG. This translates into CSARDYRASGEDT. The CDR3 in its entirety is CSARDYRASGEDTQYF.